A selection of T cell receptor beta chains follows, all from one sample in a study of T cell responses to AZD1222 COVID-19 vaccine. Generated by immunoSEQ multiplex PCR, the TCRdb table keeps only in-frame clones and is missing some. The sample contains over 85,000 clones, 70% to 90% of which appear only once. The source was peripheral blood, collected 28 days after the second AZD1222 dose. These TCRs come from an adult who received the AZD1222 COVID-19 vaccine. Both conserved end residues are part of each CDR3. Fields, in order: J gene, V gene, CDR3 protein.

J gene: TRBJ1-1; V gene: TRBV15; CDR3 protein: CATSRGLGPVEAFF
J gene: TRBJ1-4; V gene: TRBV5-5; CDR3 protein: CASSLAGSIPNEKLFF
J gene: TRBJ2-7; V gene: TRBV9; CDR3 protein: CASSVEGRVTYEQYF
J gene: TRBJ1-1; V gene: TRBV25-1; CDR3 protein: CASSPQSVRTEAFF
J gene: TRBJ1-4; V gene: TRBV9; CDR3 protein: CASSVGLQWNEKLFF
J gene: TRBJ2-2; V gene: TRBV6-5; CDR3 protein: CASSYVAGSDTGELFF
J gene: TRBJ1-5; V gene: TRBV27; CDR3 protein: CASSSYGYNQPQHF
J gene: TRBJ2-5; V gene: TRBV5-4; CDR3 protein: CASSRPGLAGETQYF
J gene: TRBJ1-2; V gene: TRBV13; CDR3 protein: CASKVGNYGYTF
J gene: TRBJ1-5; V gene: TRBV27; CDR3 protein: CASSHYLQPQHF
J gene: TRBJ1-1; V gene: TRBV10-3; CDR3 protein: CAISEWGPIDEAFF
J gene: TRBJ1-1; V gene: TRBV19; CDR3 protein: CASTPGGAPNTEAFF
J gene: TRBJ2-7; V gene: TRBV2; CDR3 protein: CASSSGTGSSYEQYF
J gene: TRBJ1-5; V gene: TRBV7-7; CDR3 protein: CASSLACGNQPQHF
J gene: TRBJ1-5; V gene: TRBV2; CDR3 protein: CASKRGTSNQPQHF
J gene: TRBJ2-7; V gene: TRBV11-2; CDR3 protein: CASSLAIMGYEQYF
J gene: TRBJ2-1; V gene: TRBV7-9; CDR3 protein: CASSYPDSYNEQFF
J gene: TRBJ2-2; V gene: TRBV5-1; CDR3 protein: CASSPPPDTGELFF
J gene: TRBJ1-2; V gene: TRBV28; CDR3 protein: CASSFSLHRGYTF
J gene: TRBJ2-7; V gene: TRBV11-2; CDR3 protein: CASSLEPVGMKEQYF
J gene: TRBJ2-1; V gene: TRBV7-8; CDR3 protein: CASSSGRAYNEQFF
J gene: TRBJ1-5; V gene: TRBV11-3; CDR3 protein: CASSLDRRQGKSNQPQHF
J gene: TRBJ2-7; V gene: TRBV7-3; CDR3 protein: CASSLSGASYEQYF
J gene: TRBJ2-2; V gene: TRBV9; CDR3 protein: CASSEVSDRGRTGELFF
J gene: TRBJ2-1; V gene: TRBV6-5; CDR3 protein: CASSLNRGEYNEQFF
J gene: TRBJ2-7; V gene: TRBV6-5; CDR3 protein: CASSITGTGIEQYF
J gene: TRBJ1-2; V gene: TRBV10-3; CDR3 protein: CAIRTGQGAGGYTF
J gene: TRBJ2-7; V gene: TRBV18; CDR3 protein: CASSPRGQGATYEQYF
J gene: TRBJ1-4; V gene: TRBV28; CDR3 protein: CASSSPLTGPQGNEKLFF
J gene: TRBJ2-5; V gene: TRBV11-2; CDR3 protein: CASSLDHTPKTQYF
J gene: TRBJ2-3; V gene: TRBV2; CDR3 protein: CASSELAGVSTDTQYF
J gene: TRBJ2-7; V gene: TRBV7-6; CDR3 protein: CASSLRWTSVGEQYF
J gene: TRBJ1-5; V gene: TRBV7-9; CDR3 protein: CASSFQGENQPQHF
J gene: TRBJ2-3; V gene: TRBV5-4; CDR3 protein: CASSLLGQGSDTQYF
J gene: TRBJ1-1; V gene: TRBV10-3; CDR3 protein: CAISESITPGQNTEAFF
J gene: TRBJ2-1; V gene: TRBV27; CDR3 protein: CASSPDADNEQFF
J gene: TRBJ2-5; V gene: TRBV11-1; CDR3 protein: CASSLQGSSETQYF
J gene: TRBJ2-7; V gene: TRBV9; CDR3 protein: CASSVGLAVIYEQYF
J gene: TRBJ1-2; V gene: TRBV7-9; CDR3 protein: CASSTKVGYTF
J gene: TRBJ2-3; V gene: TRBV3-1/TRBV3-2; CDR3 protein: CASSPNAGADTQYF
J gene: TRBJ1-2; V gene: TRBV6-6; CDR3 protein: CASSLLSGSNYGYTF
J gene: TRBJ2-2; V gene: TRBV6-5; CDR3 protein: CASSYVLRANTGELFF
J gene: TRBJ2-3; V gene: TRBV9; CDR3 protein: CASSTQLAGDLLTDTQYF
J gene: TRBJ2-1; V gene: TRBV7-8; CDR3 protein: CASSRSGTGTYNEQFF
J gene: TRBJ1-4; V gene: TRBV2; CDR3 protein: CASSEALQRNEKLFF
J gene: TRBJ2-7; V gene: TRBV6-5; CDR3 protein: CASSLDGEGEQYF
J gene: TRBJ2-5; V gene: TRBV5-1; CDR3 protein: CASSLVEPRSETQYF
J gene: TRBJ1-3; V gene: TRBV5-1; CDR3 protein: CASSLGQVAFGNTIYF
J gene: TRBJ2-7; V gene: TRBV10-3; CDR3 protein: CATSGTGHYEQYF
J gene: TRBJ2-1; V gene: TRBV5-1; CDR3 protein: CASSLTGTGGLNEQFF
J gene: TRBJ2-1; V gene: TRBV10-2; CDR3 protein: CASSESSQGEQFF
J gene: TRBJ2-4; V gene: TRBV10-3; CDR3 protein: CAVTAGASQGNIQYF
J gene: TRBJ2-6; V gene: TRBV19; CDR3 protein: CASSITGFTGANVLTF
J gene: TRBJ2-2; V gene: TRBV5-4; CDR3 protein: CASSLESGRHTGELFF
J gene: TRBJ2-2; V gene: TRBV11-1; CDR3 protein: CASSFSGRANTGELFF
J gene: TRBJ2-1; V gene: TRBV4-1; CDR3 protein: CASSQAHPPTRYNEQFF
J gene: TRBJ2-7; V gene: TRBV5-1; CDR3 protein: CASSLGAGSPYEQYF
J gene: TRBJ1-1; V gene: TRBV6-5; CDR3 protein: CAGRGTGGWTEAFF
J gene: TRBJ1-3; V gene: TRBV28; CDR3 protein: CASTSSGNTIYF